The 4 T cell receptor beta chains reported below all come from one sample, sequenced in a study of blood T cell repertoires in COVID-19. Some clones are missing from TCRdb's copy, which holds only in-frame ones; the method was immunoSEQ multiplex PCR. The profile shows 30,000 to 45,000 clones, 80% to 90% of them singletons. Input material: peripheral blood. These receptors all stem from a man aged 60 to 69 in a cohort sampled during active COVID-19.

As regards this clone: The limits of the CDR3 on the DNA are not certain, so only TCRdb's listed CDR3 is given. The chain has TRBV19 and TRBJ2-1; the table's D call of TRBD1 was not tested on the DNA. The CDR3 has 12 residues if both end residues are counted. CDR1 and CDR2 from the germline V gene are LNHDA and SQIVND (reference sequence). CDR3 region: CASSNVGTGSFF.

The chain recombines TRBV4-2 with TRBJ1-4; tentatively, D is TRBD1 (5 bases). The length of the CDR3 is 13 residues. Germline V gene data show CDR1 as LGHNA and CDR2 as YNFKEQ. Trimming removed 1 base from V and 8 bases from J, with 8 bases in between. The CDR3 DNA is TGTGCCAGCAGCCAAGGGCAGGGAGAAAAACTGTTTTTT. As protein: CASSQGQGEKLFF.

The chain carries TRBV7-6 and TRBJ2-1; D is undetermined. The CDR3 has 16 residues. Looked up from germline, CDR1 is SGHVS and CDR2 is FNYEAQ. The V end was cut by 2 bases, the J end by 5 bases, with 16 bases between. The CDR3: CASSLSASLLNNEQFF. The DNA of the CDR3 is TGTGCCAGCAGCTTAAGTGCGTCACTGCTCAACAATGAGCAGTTCTTC.

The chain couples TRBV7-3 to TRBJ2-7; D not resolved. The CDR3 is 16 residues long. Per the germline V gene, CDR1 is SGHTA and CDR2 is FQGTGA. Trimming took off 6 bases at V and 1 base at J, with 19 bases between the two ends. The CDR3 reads CASSPLAHYGSYEQYF. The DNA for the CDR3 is TGTGCCAGCAGTCCTCTGGCGCATTACGGGTCCTACGAGCAGTACTTC.